This T cell receptor beta chain appears in the sequencing data of a study of CD8+CD57+ T cells in acquired aplastic anemia. The table lists this clonotype with many counts. CDR3 and TCR beta VDJ profiling relied on genomic DNA as the template. A single record per CDR3 protein comes from TCRdb applying MiXCR to the reads. The table includes about 68,000 distinct CDR3 sequences, 50% to 55% detected once. The CDR3 consists of 16 residues. Trimming took 2 bases from V and 2 from J; bases not matched to a gene: 6. From germline, CDR1 is LGHNT and CDR2 FRNRAP. The source of this sequence is a human donor in good health, serving as a control. What was sequenced was sorted CD4+, CD8+, or CD8+CD57+ T cells (not recorded which) from PBMCs. The rearrangement links TRBV12-5 to TRBJ2-1; 7 positions agree with TRBD1. CDR3 amino acids: CASGLSTGIAYNEQFF. The CDR3 DNA sequence: TGTGCTAGTGGTTTGTCGACAGGGATCGCCTACAATGAGCAGTTCTTC. The variable domain in full, with the rest retrieved from reference TRBV12-5 and TRBJ2-1, is DARVTQTPRHKVTEMGQEVTMRCQPILGHNTVFWYRQTMMQGLELLAYFRNRAPLDDSGMPKDRFSAEMPDATLATLKIQPSEPRDSAVYFCASGLSTGIAYNEQFFGPGTRLTVL.